Following are 25 T cell receptor beta chains from one sample sequenced in a study of OX40 agonist ivuxolimab in advanced cancers. Method: immunoSEQ multiplex PCR; TCRdb's copy keeps in-frame clones and lacks some. The sample has just over 40,000 clones; approximately 87% are singletons. This specimen was CD4+ or CD8+ T cells sorted from blood, taken in a trial of the OX40 agonist ivuxolimab. The receptors stem from an adult with an advanced solid tumor such as melanoma, head and neck, liver or kidney cancer.

The chain is built from TRBV28 and TRBJ1-3; possible D gene TRBD1, 5 bases. From germline, CDR1 is MDHEN and CDR2 SYDVKM. V lost 6 bases to trimming and J lost 0 bases, with 9 bases between them. The CDR3 runs 14 residues. CDR3 nucleotide sequence: TGTGCCAGCAGGACAGCCATCTCTGGAAACACCATATATTTT. Its protein product is CASRTAISGNTIYF.

V usage is TRBV7-3 and J usage is TRBJ2-3, with TRBD2 as a possible D gene (5 bases). The CDR3 is 13 residues long. In germline, CDR1 is SGHTA, CDR2 FQGTGA. The V gene lost 5 bases and the J gene lost 3 bases, with 9 bases spanning the gap. CDR3: CASSIGLTDTQYF. In DNA form, the CDR3 reads TGTGCCAGCAGCATTGGACTTACAGATACGCAGTATTTT.

This clone was detected only once. The chain recombines TRBV29-1 with TRBJ2-2; D is uncertain. The germline gives CDR1 SQVTM, CDR2 ANQGSEA. The CDR3 contains 13 residues. V lost 0 bases and J lost 4, with 6 bases in between. Written as DNA, the CDR3 is TGCAGCGTTGAAGATCTCCGCACCGGGGAGCTGTTTTTT. Encoded protein: CSVEDLRTGELFF.

The chain uses TRBV6-1 and TRBJ2-1; 7 bases are a match to TRBD2. V lost 7 bases, J lost 6 bases, and 9 bases stayed unmatched. This CDR3 spans 14 amino acids. Germline CDR1 and CDR2: MNHNS and SASEGT. This CDR3 reads CASNRGGDPNEQFF. In DNA, the CDR3 is TGTGCCAGCAATAGGGGAGGGGATCCCAATGAGCAGTTCTTC.

The J gene is TRBJ1-2, the V gene TRBV29-1; D possibly corresponds to TRBD1 (5 bases). The germline V gene has CDR1 SQVTM and CDR2 ANQGSEA. The CDR3 has 15 amino acids. V lost 3 bases and J 4 bases, leaving 18 bases between the germline ends. CDR3 sequence reads: CSVEVRAGSFYGYTF. The DNA of the CDR3 is TGCAGCGTTGAGGTCAGGGCAGGCTCTTTCTATGGCTACACCTTC.

The J gene is TRBJ2-7, the V gene TRBV11-2, with 12 bases lining up with TRBD2. J was trimmed by 3 bases and V by 5 bases; bases with no gene match: 5. Germline V gene data show CDR1 as SGHAT and CDR2 as FQNNGV. The length of the CDR3 is 15 residues. CDR3 loop: CASSLLAGGIYEQYF. The CDR3, as DNA: TGTGCCAGCAGCCTACTAGCGGGAGGAATCTACGAGCAGTACTTC.

The chain has TRBV11-2 and TRBJ2-7, with a weak D call TRBD1 (5 bases). Trimming left V 1 base short and J 7 bases short, with 23 bases between. This CDR3 is 17 amino acids long. Per germline, CDR1 SGHAT and CDR2 FQNNGV. The CDR3 nucleotides read TGTGCCAGCAGCTTAGCCCCCCCTGGGGCGGCCCGTCGTGAGCAGTACTTC. This gives the protein CASSLAPPGAARREQYF.

This sequence joins TRBV5-5 and TRBJ1-2, with D uncertain. This CDR3 comprises 12 residues. The V gene's germline CDR1 is SGHKS and CDR2 YYEKEE (reference sequence). Trimming removed 4 bases at V and 8 bases at J, with 12 bases between. CDR3 sequence: CASSTWSGGYTF. CDR3 nucleotides: TGTGCCAGCAGCACATGGAGCGGGGGCTACACCTTC.

This chain joins TRBV18 and TRBJ2-7; possible D gene TRBD2, 6 bases. The V gene lost 2 bases and the J gene lost 3 bases, with 8 bases spanning the gap. Per the germline V gene, CDR1 is KGHSH and CDR2 is LQKENI. The CDR3 loop spans 13 amino acids. CDR3 residues: CASSPGGNYEQYF. In DNA form, the CDR3 reads TGTGCCAGCTCACCAGGGGGGAACTACGAGCAGTACTTC. Using reference TRBV18 and TRBJ2-7 for the parts outside the CDR3, the full variable domain is NAGVMQNPRHLVRRRGQEARLRCSPMKGHSHVYWYRQLPEEGLKFMVYLQKENIIDESGMPKERFSAEFPKEGPSILRIQQVVRGDSAAYFCASSPGGNYEQYFGPGTRLTVT.

The chain links TRBV5-4 to TRBJ2-5; either TRBD1 or TRBD2 may supply D (5 bases each). Looked up from germline, CDR1 is SGHNT and CDR2 is YYREEE (reference sequence). The V end was cut by 2 bases, the J end by 4 bases, with 12 bases between. The CDR3 runs to 14 residues. The CDR3, as DNA: TGTGCCAGCAGCTTAGTAGGGGACGGAGAGACCCAGTACTTC. Translating gives CASSLVGDGETQYF.

This sequence joins TRBV19 and TRBJ2-1, with 9 bases matching TRBD2. The trim removed 7 bases at V and 0 bases at J, leaving 4 bases unmatched. The CDR3 runs 15 residues. Germline V gene data show CDR1 as LNHDA and CDR2 as SQIVND (reference sequence). The chain's CDR3 is CASKGGRASYNEQFF. In nucleotides, the CDR3 is TGTGCCAGTAAGGGCGGGAGGGCCTCCTACAATGAGCAGTTCTTC.

This chain links TRBV20-1 with TRBJ2-1, with D tentatively TRBD1 (6 bases). Germline CDR1 is DFQATT and CDR2 is SNEGSKA (reference sequence). V was shortened by 6 bases and J by 9 bases, with 12 bases between the two germline ends. This CDR3 contains 11 residues. CDR3 nucleotide sequence: TGCAGTGCCCGTACAGGGACTGAGCAGTTCTTC. Its translation is CSARTGTEQFF.

This chain connects TRBV15 to TRBJ1-2; D gene uncertain. Germline V CDR1 and CDR2: LNHNV, YYDKDF (reference sequence). V dropped 0 bases and J dropped 2 bases, with 10 bases sitting between them. The CDR3 loop spans 15 amino acids. CDR3 sequence: CATSRDYRENYGYTF. The CDR3 DNA is TGTGCCACCAGCAGAGATTATCGGGAGAACTATGGCTACACCTTC.

The V gene is TRBV6-1, the J gene TRBJ2-5; 8 positions agree with TRBD1. CDR1 MNHNS and CDR2 SASEGT come from the germline V gene. This CDR3 comprises 15 residues. V was pared by 2 bases and J by 5 bases, with 7 bases of the junction left unmatched. The CDR3 nucleotides read TGTGCCAGCAGTGAACCAGACAGGGGATTGGAGACCCAGTACTTC. The encoded protein is CASSEPDRGLETQYF.

V usage is TRBV29-1 and J usage is TRBJ1-2, with a tentative D call TRBD1 (6 bases). Trimming stripped 2 bases from V and 8 bases from J, with 18 bases between. The CDR3 loop spans 14 amino acids. Germline V lookup: CDR1 SQVTM, CDR2 ANQGSEA. DNA for the CDR3: TGCAGCGTTGAAACCGGGGGGCAGGGGCGAGGCTACACCTTC. Translating it yields CSVETGGQGRGYTF. Full variable domain (remainder filled in from reference TRBV29-1 and TRBJ1-2): SAVISQKPSRDICQRGTSLTIQCQVDSQVTMMFWYRQQPGQSLTLIATANQGSEATYESGFVIDKFPISRPNLTFSTLTVSNMSPEDSSIYLCSVETGGQGRGYTFGSGTRLTVV.

The CDR3 spells CASSFTGDYGYTF. The CDR3 DNA follows: TGTGCCAGCAGCTTCACAGGGGACTATGGCTACACCTTC. The J gene is TRBJ1-2, the V gene TRBV5-4; 7 bases fit TRBD1. The CDR3 runs 13 residues. The germline gives CDR1 SGHNT, CDR2 YYREEE (reference sequence). The V gene end was trimmed by 2 bases and the J gene end by 3 bases; junction bases not matched to a gene: 1.

This clone was counted once. This rearrangement joins TRBV27 to TRBJ1-5, with 7 bases aligning to TRBD1. Germline values: CDR1 MNHEY, CDR2 SMNVEV (reference sequence). The V and J ends lost 0 bases and 7 bases, in that order; junction bases with no gene match: 6. This CDR3 spans 15 amino acids. This CDR3 is CASSLSGTGEQPQHF. As DNA, the CDR3 is TGTGCCAGCAGTTTATCAGGTACAGGGGAACAGCCCCAGCATTTT.

The V call is TRBV19, the J call TRBJ2-5; D might be TRBD1 or TRBD2, each matching 5 bases. Germline CDR1 is LNHDA and CDR2 is SQIVND (reference sequence). V was clipped by 3 bases and J by 2 bases, with 13 bases between them. The CDR3 length is 15 residues. The CDR3: CASSILGTTQETQYF. The CDR3 DNA sequence: TGTGCCAGTAGTATCCTGGGGACGACTCAAGAGACCCAGTACTTC.

The chain joins TRBV30 to TRBJ2-3; the match to TRBD2 covers 10 bases. Germline V lookup: CDR1 GTSNPN, CDR2 SVGIG (reference sequence). There are 17 residues in the CDR3. Trimming at V came to 3 bases and at J to 1 base, leaving 10 bases not matched to a gene. CDR3 in amino acids: CAWREASGSTGTDTQYF. CDR3 coding DNA: TGTGCCTGGAGAGAGGCTAGCGGGAGTACGGGCACAGATACGCAGTATTTT.

This clone showed up just once. V is TRBV9 and J is TRBJ1-1; D ambiguous. CDR1 is SGDLS and CDR2 is YYNGEE in the germline V gene. The V gene lost 0 bases and the J gene lost 0 bases, with 12 bases spanning the gap. CDR3 size: 16 residues. CDR3 loop: CASSVGAGYMNTEAFF. The CDR3 DNA is TGTGCCAGCAGCGTAGGGGCAGGATATATGAACACTGAAGCTTTCTTT.

The chain couples TRBV18 to TRBJ2-7; D call uncertain. The CDR3 contains 15 residues. The germline V and J ends were trimmed by 3 bases and 2 bases, with 14 bases remaining between them. Germline CDR1 and CDR2: KGHSH and LQKENI. CDR3 amino acids: CASSPRLALTYEQYF. In DNA form, the CDR3 reads TGTGCCAGCTCACCTCGACTCGCTCTAACCTACGAGCAGTACTTC.

The genes are TRBV21-1 and TRBJ1-2. TRBV21-1 is an annotated pseudogene. The CDR3 loop spans 19 amino acids. For the CDR3, the DNA is TGTGCCAGCAGCAAAGTAAAGCCGCTATTTTGGGCGGAGCCATATGGCTACACCTTC. This gives the protein CASSKVKPLFWAEPYGYTF.

This chain links TRBV6-5 with TRBJ2-3; D unclear. Deletions cut 0 bases from V and 0 bases from J, with 10 bases between. CDR3 size: 16 residues. Germline V lookup: CDR1 MNHEY, CDR2 SVGAGI. CDR3 sequence (DNA): TGTGCCAGCAGTTACTCTTTCCCAGCCAGCACAGATACGCAGTATTTT. It yields the protein CASSYSFPASTDTQYF.

J is TRBJ2-3 and V is TRBV11-2; D is unclear. Per germline, CDR1 SGHAT and CDR2 FQNNGV. V was trimmed by 0 bases and J by 6 bases, leaving 7 bases between them. This CDR3 contains 13 residues. The CDR3 loop reads CASSLDLGDTQYF. Here the CDR3 DNA reads TGTGCCAGCAGCTTAGATCTCGGGGATACGCAGTATTTT.

This clone has just one count. The rearrangement joins TRBV4-1 to TRBJ2-7; D is ambiguous. The ends were cut back, 4 bases at V and 5 bases at J, with 24 bases in the middle. Germline V gene data show CDR1 as MGHRA and CDR2 as YSYEKL. The CDR3 runs 17 residues. The CDR3 nucleotides read TGCGCCAGCAGCCCCTTAGGTAAGGGAAACGGCAAAAACGAGCAGTACTTC. The encoded protein is CASSPLGKGNGKNEQYF.